Listed here is a single T cell receptor beta chain. Antigen unknown. PCR involved 60 Vbeta and 13 Jbeta primers. Sequencing was performed with immunoSEQ multiplex PCR; in TCRdb, only in-frame clones are kept and a portion is missing. The sample consists of about 150,000 clones, 60% to 85% of them appearing once. Germline-derived CDR1 and CDR2 are SNHLY and FYNNEI. The length of the CDR3 is 14 residues. The V end lost 6 bases, the J end lost 6 bases, and 17 bases lay between the germline ends. These data are taken from a study of cytomegalovirus exposure and HLA in healthy donors. Study results and limitations: Later on, an analysis tied 15,000 to 20,000 TCR beta sequences to HLA alleles at 0.05 false discovery rate.

V gene TRBV2 combines with J gene TRBJ1-2; the D gene is possibly TRBD1 (6 bases). This sequence originates from a woman in her thirties or forties in good health and CMV-seronegative. The sequenced sample was PBMCs. The CDR3 reads CASRSGTFIDGYTF. The CDR3, as DNA: TGTGCCAGCAGATCCGGGACATTCATCGATGGCTACACCTTC.